This T cell receptor (beta chain) was sequenced for a study of blood T cell repertoires in COVID-19 (dated by TCRdb to about 2020). Turning to the overall study: The collaborator samples originated in the United States, Italy and Spain and spanned the acute and convalescent phases of COVID-19. The prospective study material was composed of cDNA or gDNA derived from T cells, B-cell-depleted T cells, or PBMCs. Subjects who had been exposed to COVID-19, were actively infected with it, or had recovered from it provided the deeply sampled blood TCRbeta repertoires that made up the dataset. The repertoires were released in a freely available public database intended as a resource for research on the immune response to SARS-CoV-2. The samples were drawn from two sources: the first 160 participants of the ongoing ImmuneRACE study, and over 950 subjects contributed by 6 global collaborators. Nearly every sample came with metadata listing a de-identified subject ID, COVID-19 status, age in years and sex. HLA class I and class II types, where available, came from metadata supplied by the sample provider rather than from assay-based typing. Beyond this particular receptor, the publication reports: How much clinical and demographic metadata was included differed by source and by participant, and the metadata was provided uncurated.

TCRbeta CDR3 regions were amplified from genomic DNA by means of the immunoSEQ Assay, a bias-controlled multiplex PCR. The authors processed their data as follows. Within the assay, amplification of reference gene primers was used to estimate how many nucleated cells each sample contained. Sequence reads were collapsed and filtered to measure the absolute abundance of every unique TCRbeta CDR3 rearrangement. For each sample, productive Simpson clonality was calculated by taking the square root of Simpson's diversity index across productive rearrangements. Entries here come from immuneACCESS through TCRdb and include only in-frame sequences with V and J called. Some clones fail to appear in such tables; in the studies checked, an unresolved V gene covers under half of the shortfall, and the cause of the remainder is unknown. The D gene and trimming were derived from the DNA, and the V and J assignments and clone size from that table. This sample gives about 110,000 clones in total; roughly 80% of them show up just once. 4.2% of the sample belongs to the ten largest clones.

CDR1 and CDR2, per the germline V gene, are SGHNT and YENEEA. The CDR3 sequence holds 14 residues, the cysteine and phenylalanine included. CDR3 DNA only is kept here, 42 bases in frame from base 1. V was cut back by 5 bases and J by 7 bases, leaving a gap of 15 bases between them. Each collaborating institution followed its own protocols to collect whole blood in K2EDTA tubes. Collaborator samples were shipped for TCRbeta analysis as frozen whole blood, isolated PBMCs, or DNA extracted from either sample type. Comment on this clone: Its antigen is not yet known. Base-call qualities are not available, and no considerably larger clone is one nucleotide away.

Input material: peripheral blood. Recombination connected TRBV11-3 to TRBJ2-4; TRBD2 is a weak D gene call, 6 bases matching. The clonotype comes from a human donor in a cohort sampled during active COVID-19. The sequenced DNA is TGTGCCAGCAGCGAAGGGCGGGGTGTTAACATTCAGTACTTC. Its coded protein is CASSEGRGVNIQYF.